This paragraph covers one TCR beta chain sequence. Its antigen is not identified. The V gene end was trimmed by 6 bases and the J gene end by 3 bases; junction bases not matched to a gene: 5. Looked up from germline, CDR1 is MDHEN and CDR2 is SYDVKM. The CDR3 contains 14 residues. The sample belongs to a study of cytomegalovirus exposure and HLA in healthy donors. Study findings and constraints: Many donors carried some public TCRs, although rarity characterized most TCR sequences. Certain indistinguishable V segments, among them TRBV6-2 and TRBV6-3, were excluded. Diagnosis of cytomegalovirus status made by the classifier reportedly showed high specificity and sensitivity.

With 60 Vbeta and 13 Jbeta primers, the PCR was carried out. Original processing notes: A later analysis counted about 80 million unique TCR beta chains, around 10 million shared. Sequencing was performed with immunoSEQ multiplex PCR; in TCRdb, only in-frame clones are kept and a portion is missing. The V and J calls and clone size come from that table; D and trimming were worked out from the DNA. This sample carries roughly 88,000 clones, with over 15% going to the ten biggest clones. This receptor was obtained from a man aged 50-59 years in good health and CMV-seropositive. The rearrangement joins TRBV28 to TRBJ1-5; TRBD1 matches 7 bases. Source material: PBMCs. The CDR3 DNA sequence: TGTGCCAGCAGCAGGGACAGCCCCAATCAGCCCCAGCATTTT. Amino acid sequence: CASSRDSPNQPQHF.